This TCR beta chain was sequenced during a study of molecular identifiers for immune sequencing clone quantification. Study results and limitations: Clones above 20 RNA copies contained over 99% of effector molecules and under 1% of naive molecules.

Using 10%, 30% or 50% RNA, naive CD8 libraries were derived from approximately 22,000 to 940,000 sorted cells. The J segment lost 8 bases and the V segment lost 5 bases, leaving 15 bases of the junction unmatched. The CDR3 is made up of 16 amino acids. TCRdb used MiXCR to reprocess the PCR reads, holding one entry per CDR3 protein. The table has more than 550,000 distinct CDR3 sequences, roughly 27% seen once. This clonotype was picked up a small number of times. The antigen remains unidentified. Sample: naive CD8+ T cells from blood, with Jurkat cell RNA spiked in. Specified subset: FACS-sorted CD8+CD4-CCR7+CD45RA+ naive T cells. This chain links TRBV12-3 or TRBV12-4 with TRBJ2-5; 9 nucleotides align to TRBD2. The receptor was derived from a human donor in good health. Some libraries in this study had Jurkat cell RNA spiked in. In DNA, the CDR3 is TGTGCCAGCAGTATTATAAGGCTAGCGGGGCCAGAAACCCAGTACTTC. Translated: CASSIIRLAGPETQYF.